This T cell receptor beta chain is from a study of T-cell reconstitution after alpha-beta-depleted transplantation in children (dated by TCRdb to between 2015 and 2016). The study in broad terms: T-cell immune reconstitution after TCRalphabeta/CD19-depleted allogeneic hematopoietic cell transplantation in children was quantitatively tracked in the study by means of TCR repertoire profiling. Overall study outcomes, separate from this receptor: The apparently early recovery of alphabetaT-cell counts about two months after transplant reportedly depended on only several hundred rapidly expanded clones that came from non-depleted graft cells. In some patients, the high TCRbeta diversity seen at day 60 was put down to recipient T cells and intrathymic progenitors that had survived conditioning. Over subsequent months, a decline in hyperexpanded clone frequencies was noted, and after one year, T-cell counts and TCRbeta diversity were mostly ascribed to newly produced T cells.

Libraries were constructed by PCR. Sequencer: Illumina HiSeq 2500. TCR libraries were prepared with molecular barcoding, using unique molecular identifiers to normalize TCRbeta repertoire quantification. TCRdb redid the processing of the public reads, applying fastp at Q25 and MiXCR, and retained in-frame beta chains. Here each entry gathers all rows of one CDR3 protein and keeps the most common genes and DNA. This sample is represented by under 300,000 distinct CDR3 sequences; more than 9% of them were singletons. The ten largest clones represent 23% of the sample. The intended sense of this specimen's treatment or condition label: allogeneic hematopoietic cell transplantation with graft depleted of TCRalphabeta T cells and CD19 B cells. The transplant recipients were children given TCRalphabeta/CD19-depleted allogeneic hematopoietic cell grafts. This clonotype was seen ten or more times. What this receptor recognizes is not known. Nothing much larger sits one base from this clone, and base qualities are not available.

CDR1 and CDR2 (DFQATT, SNEGSKA) derive from the germline V gene (reference sequence). Between the V and J ends, shortened by 0 bases and 1 base respectively, the junction contains 6 bases. Including the terminal cysteine and phenylalanine, the CDR3 comprises 13 residues. Only the CDR3 portion is preserved as DNA: 39 bases, with reading frame beginning at the first base. The sequencing used peripheral blood, collected 180 days after TCRalphabeta/CD19-depleted stem cell transplant. The chain employs TRBV20-1 and TRBJ2-5, with the identity of the D gene unclear. The TCR was taken from a male patient under 10 years old who had a stem cell transplant for chronic granulomatous disease, so the T cells may come from the graft donor. The nucleotide sequence is given as TGCAGTGCTAGAGATCCTTTCCAAGAGACCCAGTACTTC. This sequence encodes CSARDPFQETQYF.